This T cell receptor beta chain comes out of a study of blood T cell repertoires in COVID-19. CDR3 length: 19 residues. The V gene's germline CDR1 is SGHAT and CDR2 FQNNGV. V trimming: 4 bases; J trimming: 5 bases; junction bases outside the gene matches: 15. Exposed volunteers were people who met a COVID-19 case within 2 weeks before study entry. Authors' data handling: Nucleated cell counts were estimated from reference gene primer amplification. The data were produced by immunoSEQ multiplex PCR, yet TCRdb's version contains in-frame clones alone and is incomplete. V and J calls and clone size are as listed in that table; D and trimming were resolved from the DNA. The sample has some 240,000 clones, over 75% seen once; the top ten hold roughly 3%.

Sample: PBMCs or T cells enriched from blood (not recorded which). The chain recombines TRBV11-2 with TRBJ1-6, with TRBD1 identical over 9 bases. The source is a middle-aged woman who had been exposed to COVID-19. The CDR3 DNA sequence: TGTGCCAGCAGCTCCCGGACCGGGACAGGGTTCTTTGATAATTCACCCCTCCACTTT. Amino acid sequence: CASSSRTGTGFFDNSPLHF.